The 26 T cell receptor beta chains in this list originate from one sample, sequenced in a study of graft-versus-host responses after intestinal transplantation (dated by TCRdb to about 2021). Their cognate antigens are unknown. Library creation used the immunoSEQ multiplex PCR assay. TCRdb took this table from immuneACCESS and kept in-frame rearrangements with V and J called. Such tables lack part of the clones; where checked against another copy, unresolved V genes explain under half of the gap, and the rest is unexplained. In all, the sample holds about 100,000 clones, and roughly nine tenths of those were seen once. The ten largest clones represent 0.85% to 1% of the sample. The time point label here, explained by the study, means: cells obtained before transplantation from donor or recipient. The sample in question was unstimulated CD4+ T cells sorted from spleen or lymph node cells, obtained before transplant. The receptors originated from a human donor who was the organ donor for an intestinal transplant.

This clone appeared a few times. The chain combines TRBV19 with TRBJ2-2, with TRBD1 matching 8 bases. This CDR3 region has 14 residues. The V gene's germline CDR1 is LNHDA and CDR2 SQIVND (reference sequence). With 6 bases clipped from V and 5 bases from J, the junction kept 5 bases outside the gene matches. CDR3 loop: CASSGTGRTGELFF. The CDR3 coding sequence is TGTGCCAGTAGCGGGACAGGAAGGACCGGGGAGCTGTTTTTT.

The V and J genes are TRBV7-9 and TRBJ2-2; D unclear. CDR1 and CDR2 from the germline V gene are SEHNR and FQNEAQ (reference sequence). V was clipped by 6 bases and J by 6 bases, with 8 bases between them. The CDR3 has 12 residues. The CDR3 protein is CASSIAAGELFF. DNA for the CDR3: TGTGCCAGCAGTATCGCCGCCGGGGAGCTGTTTTTT.

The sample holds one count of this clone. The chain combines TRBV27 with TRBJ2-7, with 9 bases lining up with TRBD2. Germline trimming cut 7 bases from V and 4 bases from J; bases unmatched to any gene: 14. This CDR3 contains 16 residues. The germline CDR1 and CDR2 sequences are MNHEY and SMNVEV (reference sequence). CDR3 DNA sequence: TGTGCCAGCACCCGCCACCGCGCGGGGGGGCCGTACGAGCAGTACTTC. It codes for CASTRHRAGGPYEQYF.

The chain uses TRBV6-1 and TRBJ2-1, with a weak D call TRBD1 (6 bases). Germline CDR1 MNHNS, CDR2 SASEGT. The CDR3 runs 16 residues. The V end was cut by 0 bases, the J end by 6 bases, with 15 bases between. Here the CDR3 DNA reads TGTGCCAGCAGTGAAGCAGTCAGGGGTTCTGGCAATGAGCAGTTCTTC. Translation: CASSEAVRGSGNEQFF.

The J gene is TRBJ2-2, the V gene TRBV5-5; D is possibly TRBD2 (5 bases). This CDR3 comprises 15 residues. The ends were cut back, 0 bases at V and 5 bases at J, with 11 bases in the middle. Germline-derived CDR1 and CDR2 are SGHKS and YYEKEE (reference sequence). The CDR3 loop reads CASSLEVRLTGELFF. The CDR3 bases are TGTGCCAGCAGCTTGGAAGTCAGACTAACCGGGGAGCTGTTTTTT.

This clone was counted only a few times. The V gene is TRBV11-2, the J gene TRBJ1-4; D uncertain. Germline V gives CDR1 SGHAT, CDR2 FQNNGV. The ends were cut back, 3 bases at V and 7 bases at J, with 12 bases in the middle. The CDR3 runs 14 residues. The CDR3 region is CASSFAGSPEKLFF. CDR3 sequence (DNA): TGTGCCAGCAGCTTCGCCGGATCTCCTGAAAAACTGTTTTTT.

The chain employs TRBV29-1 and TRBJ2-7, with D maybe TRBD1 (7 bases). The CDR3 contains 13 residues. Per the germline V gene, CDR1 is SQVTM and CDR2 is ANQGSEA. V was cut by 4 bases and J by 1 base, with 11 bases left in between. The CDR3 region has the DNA TGCAGCGTTGGCGGGACAGAGTCCTACGAGCAGTACTTC. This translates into CSVGGTESYEQYF.

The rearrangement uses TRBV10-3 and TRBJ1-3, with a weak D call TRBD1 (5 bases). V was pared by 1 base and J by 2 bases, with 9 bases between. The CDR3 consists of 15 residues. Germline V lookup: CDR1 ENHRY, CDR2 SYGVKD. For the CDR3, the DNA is TGTGCCATCAGTGAGTGGGGGAAGACTGGAAACACCATATATTTT. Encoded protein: CAISEWGKTGNTIYF.

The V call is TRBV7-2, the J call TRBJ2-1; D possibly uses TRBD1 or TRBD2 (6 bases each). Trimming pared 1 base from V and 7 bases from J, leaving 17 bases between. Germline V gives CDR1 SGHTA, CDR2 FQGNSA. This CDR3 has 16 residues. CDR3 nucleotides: TGTGCCAGCAGCTTAGACACGGGGGCCTTGGTAAATGAGCAGTTCTTC. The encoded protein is CASSLDTGALVNEQFF.

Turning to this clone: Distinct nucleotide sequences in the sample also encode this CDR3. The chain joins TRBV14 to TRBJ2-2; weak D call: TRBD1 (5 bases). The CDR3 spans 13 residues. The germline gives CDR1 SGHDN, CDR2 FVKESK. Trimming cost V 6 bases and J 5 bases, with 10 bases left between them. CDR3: CASRVQGTGELFF. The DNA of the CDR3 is TGTGCCAGCAGGGTGCAGGGAACCGGGGAGCTGTTTTTT.

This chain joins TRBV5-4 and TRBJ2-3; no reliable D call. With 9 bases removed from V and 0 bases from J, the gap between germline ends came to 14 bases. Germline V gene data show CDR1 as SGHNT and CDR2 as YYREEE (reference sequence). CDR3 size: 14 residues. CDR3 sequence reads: CATRTEPSTDTQYF. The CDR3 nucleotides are TGTGCCACCAGGACGGAACCAAGCACAGATACGCAGTATTTT.

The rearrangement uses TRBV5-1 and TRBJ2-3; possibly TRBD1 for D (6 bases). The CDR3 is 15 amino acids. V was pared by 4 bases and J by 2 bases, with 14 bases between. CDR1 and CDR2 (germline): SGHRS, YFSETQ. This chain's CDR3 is CASSRQGQLTDTQYF. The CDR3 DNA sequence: TGCGCCAGCAGCCGGCAGGGACAACTCACAGATACGCAGTATTTT.

The DNA for the CDR3 is TGCGCCAGCAGCTTGGCGGGGTCGCGGGCTGAAAAACTGTTTTTT. Its translation: CASSLAGSRAEKLFF. The V and J genes are TRBV5-1 and TRBJ1-4; D gene uncertain. V gave up 0 bases and J gave up 7 bases, with 13 bases separating them. Germline values: CDR1 SGHRS, CDR2 YFSETQ. This CDR3 comprises 15 residues.

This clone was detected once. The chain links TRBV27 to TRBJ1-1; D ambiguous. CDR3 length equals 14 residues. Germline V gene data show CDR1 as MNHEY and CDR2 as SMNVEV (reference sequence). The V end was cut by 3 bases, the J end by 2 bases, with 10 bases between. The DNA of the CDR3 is TGTGCCAGCAGTTTTAATCTCCTCAACACTGAAGCTTTCTTT. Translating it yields CASSFNLLNTEAFF.

The CDR3 sequence: CASSEWDRYRPQHF. The CDR3, as DNA: TGTGCCAGCAGTGAATGGGACAGATATCGACCCCAGCATTTT. The chain carries TRBV25-1 and TRBJ1-5, with 7 bases aligning to TRBD1. Germline assignment: CDR1 MGHDK and CDR2 SYGVNS. This CDR3 comprises 14 residues. V dropped 1 base and J dropped 10; count of bases not matched to a gene: 7.

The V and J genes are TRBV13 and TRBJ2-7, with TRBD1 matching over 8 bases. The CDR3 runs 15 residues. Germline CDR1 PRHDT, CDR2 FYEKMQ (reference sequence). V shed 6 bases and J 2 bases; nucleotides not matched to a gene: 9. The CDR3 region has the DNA TGTGCCAGCAGTAAGACAGGGGTTGCCCCCTACGAGCAGTACTTC. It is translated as CASSKTGVAPYEQYF.

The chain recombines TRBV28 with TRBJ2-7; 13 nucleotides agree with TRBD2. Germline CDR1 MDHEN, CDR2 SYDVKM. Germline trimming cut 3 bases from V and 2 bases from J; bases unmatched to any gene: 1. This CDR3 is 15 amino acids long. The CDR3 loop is CASSFTSGGAYEQYF. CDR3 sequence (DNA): TGTGCCAGCAGTTTTACTAGCGGGGGGGCCTACGAGCAGTACTTC.

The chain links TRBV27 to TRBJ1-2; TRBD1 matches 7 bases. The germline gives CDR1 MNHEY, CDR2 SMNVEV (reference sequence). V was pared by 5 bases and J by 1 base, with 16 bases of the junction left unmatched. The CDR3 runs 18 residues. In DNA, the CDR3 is TGTGCCAGCAGTCCCCACCATGGACAGGTCATAAGTAACTATGGCTACACCTTC. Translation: CASSPHHGQVISNYGYTF.

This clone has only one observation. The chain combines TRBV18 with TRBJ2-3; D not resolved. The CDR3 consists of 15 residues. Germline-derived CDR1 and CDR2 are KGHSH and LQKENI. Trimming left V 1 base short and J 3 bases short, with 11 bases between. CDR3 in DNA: TGTGCCAGCTCACCACTTGGACCTGGAACAGATACGCAGTATTTT. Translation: CASSPLGPGTDTQYF.

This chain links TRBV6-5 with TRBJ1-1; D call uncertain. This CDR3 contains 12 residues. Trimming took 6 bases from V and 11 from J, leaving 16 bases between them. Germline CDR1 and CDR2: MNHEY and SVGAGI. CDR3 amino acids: CASRSPLLRAFF. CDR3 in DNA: TGTGCCAGCAGGTCGCCGTTGTTAAGGGCTTTCTTT.

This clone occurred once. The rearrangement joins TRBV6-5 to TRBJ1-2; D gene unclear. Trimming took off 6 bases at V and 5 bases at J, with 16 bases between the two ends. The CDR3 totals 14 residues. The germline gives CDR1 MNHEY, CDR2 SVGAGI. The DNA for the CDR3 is TGTGCCAGCAGAACCCTGAGCATGCAATATGGCTACACCTTC. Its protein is CASRTLSMQYGYTF.

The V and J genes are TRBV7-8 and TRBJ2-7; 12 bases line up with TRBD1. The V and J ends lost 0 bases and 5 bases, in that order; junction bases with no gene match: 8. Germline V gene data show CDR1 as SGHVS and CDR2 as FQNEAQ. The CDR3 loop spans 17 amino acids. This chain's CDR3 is CASSLAWGQGALHEQYF. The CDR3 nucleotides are TGTGCCAGCAGCTTAGCGTGGGGACAGGGGGCCCTCCACGAGCAGTACTTC.

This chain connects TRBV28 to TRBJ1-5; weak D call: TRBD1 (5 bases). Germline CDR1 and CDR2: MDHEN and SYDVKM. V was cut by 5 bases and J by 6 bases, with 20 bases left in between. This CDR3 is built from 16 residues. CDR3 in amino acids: CASSTPSRGMSQPQHF. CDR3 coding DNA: TGTGCCAGCAGTACCCCTTCAAGGGGAATGAGTCAGCCCCAGCATTTT. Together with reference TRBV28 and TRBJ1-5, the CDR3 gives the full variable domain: DVKVTQSSRYLVKRTGEKVFLECVQDMDHENMFWYRQDPGLGLRLIYFSYDVKMKEKGDIPEGYSVSREKKERFSLILESASTNQTSMYLCASSTPSRGMSQPQHFGDGTRLSIL.

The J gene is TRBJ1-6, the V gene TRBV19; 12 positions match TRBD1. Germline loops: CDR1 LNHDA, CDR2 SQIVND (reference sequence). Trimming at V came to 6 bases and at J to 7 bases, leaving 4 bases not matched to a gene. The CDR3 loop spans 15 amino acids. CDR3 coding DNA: TGTGCCAGTAGAGGGACAGGGGGCTGGAATTCACCCCTCCACTTT. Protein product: CASRGTGGWNSPLHF.

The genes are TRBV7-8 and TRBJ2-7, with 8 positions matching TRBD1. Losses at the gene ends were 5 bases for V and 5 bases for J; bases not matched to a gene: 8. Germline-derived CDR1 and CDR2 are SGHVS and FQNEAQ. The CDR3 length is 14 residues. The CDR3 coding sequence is TGTGCCAGCAGCACCCGACAGGGGAGGAACGAGCAGTACTTC. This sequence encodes CASSTRQGRNEQYF. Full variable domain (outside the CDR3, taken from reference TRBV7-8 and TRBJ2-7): GAGVSQSPRYKVAKRGQDVALRCDPISGHVSLFWYQQALGQGPEFLTYFQNEAQLDKSGLPSDRFFAERPEGSVSTLKIQRTQQEDSAVYLCASSTRQGRNEQYFGPGTRLTVT.

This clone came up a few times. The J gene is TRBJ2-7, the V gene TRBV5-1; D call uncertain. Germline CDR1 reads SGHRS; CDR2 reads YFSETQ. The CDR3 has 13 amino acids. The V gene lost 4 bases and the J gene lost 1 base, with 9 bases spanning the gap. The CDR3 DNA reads TGCGCCAGCAGCCGCAGTCCTTCCTACGAGCAGTACTTC. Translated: CASSRSPSYEQYF. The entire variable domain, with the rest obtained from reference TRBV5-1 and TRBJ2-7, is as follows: KAGVTQTPRYLIKTRGQQVTLSCSPISGHRSVSWYQQTPGQGLQFLFEYFSETQRNKGNFPGRFSGRQFSNSRSEMNVSTLELGDSALYLCASSRSPSYEQYFGPGTRLTVT.